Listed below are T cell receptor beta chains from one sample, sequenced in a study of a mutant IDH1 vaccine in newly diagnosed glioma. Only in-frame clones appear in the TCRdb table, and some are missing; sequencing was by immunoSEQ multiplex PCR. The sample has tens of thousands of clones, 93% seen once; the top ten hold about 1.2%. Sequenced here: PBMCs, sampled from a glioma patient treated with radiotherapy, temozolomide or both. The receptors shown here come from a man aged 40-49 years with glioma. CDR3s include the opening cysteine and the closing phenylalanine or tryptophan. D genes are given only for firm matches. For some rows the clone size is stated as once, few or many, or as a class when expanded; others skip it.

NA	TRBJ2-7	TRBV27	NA	CASSFTGSSYEQYF	TGTGCCAGCAGTTTCACAGGGTCCTCCTACGAGCAGTACTTC
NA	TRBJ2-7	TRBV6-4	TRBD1	CASNLGQGNYYEQYF	TGTGCCAGCAACCTCGGACAGGGAAATTACTACGAGCAGTACTTC
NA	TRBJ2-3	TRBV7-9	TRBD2	CASRPIPGLAGFTDTQYF	TGTGCCAGCAGACCTATTCCGGGACTAGCGGGATTCACAGATACGCAGTATTTT
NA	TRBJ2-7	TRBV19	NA	CASREVGGSEQYF	TGTGCCAGTAGGGAGGTAGGGGGAAGCGAGCAGTACTTC
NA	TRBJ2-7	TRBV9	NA	CASSVDGTYEQYF	TGTGCCAGCAGCGTAGACGGTACCTACGAGCAGTACTTC
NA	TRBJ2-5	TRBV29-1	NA	CSVSDRRLQETQYF	TGCAGCGTTTCCGACAGGAGACTACAAGAGACCCAGTACTTC
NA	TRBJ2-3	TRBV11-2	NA	CASSFRVSLSNTQYF	TGTGCCAGCAGCTTCCGTGTCTCCCTAAGTAATACGCAGTATTTT
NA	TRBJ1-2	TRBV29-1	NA	CSVEDRLGGTF	TGCAGCGTTGAAGACCGTCTTGGGGGGACCTTC
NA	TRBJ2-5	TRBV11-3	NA	CASSPGPVKETQYF	TGTGCCAGCAGCCCCGGGCCTGTCAAAGAGACCCAGTACTTC
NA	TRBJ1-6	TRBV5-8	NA	CASSLGGFYDSPLHF	TGTGCCAGCAGCTTGGGGGGATTTTATGATTCACCCCTCCACTTT
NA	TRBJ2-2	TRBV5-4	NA	CASSRALGDTGELFF	TGTGCCAGCAGCAGGGCCCTGGGCGACACCGGGGAGCTGTTTTTT
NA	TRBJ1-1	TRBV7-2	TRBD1	CASSQGVSTEAFF	TGTGCCAGCAGCCAGGGGGTGAGCACTGAAGCTTTCTTT
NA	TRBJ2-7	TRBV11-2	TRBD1	CASSYSTGGAYEQYF	TGTGCCAGCAGCTATTCCACAGGGGGCGCCTACGAGCAGTACTTC
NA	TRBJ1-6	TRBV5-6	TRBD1	CASSSTPGQGFSPLHF	TGTGCCAGCAGCTCGACACCCGGACAGGGATTTTCACCCCTCCACTTT
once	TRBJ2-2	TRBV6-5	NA	CASSYPSGQNTGELFF	TGTGCCAGCAGTTACCCTTCGGGACAGAACACCGGGGAGCTGTTTTTT
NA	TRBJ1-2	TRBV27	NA	CASSTIANYGYTF	TGTGCCAGCAGCACGATAGCTAACTATGGCTACACCTTC
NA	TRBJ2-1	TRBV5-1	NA	CASSLGQDYNEQFF	TGCGCCAGCAGCTTGGGACAGGACTACAATGAGCAGTTCTTC